These 17 T cell receptor beta chains were all obtained from the same sample, sequenced in a study of blood T cell repertoires in COVID-19 (dated by TCRdb to 2018 to 2020). The method behind the library was the immunoSEQ multiplex PCR assay. TCRdb mirrors the immuneACCESS table, restricted to in-frame sequences. Some clones are absent from its copies; in checked studies, under half trace to an unresolved V gene, and the reason for the others is unknown. Across this sample there are 200,000 or so clones, with 88% seen only once. Under 2% of the sample lies in the top ten. Sequencing used peripheral blood. These receptors originate from a man in his 70s with acute or convalescent COVID-19.

This chain connects TRBV4-1 to TRBJ1-4; tentative D call: TRBD1 (6 bases). Germline V gene lookup returns CDR1 MGHRA and CDR2 YSYEKL. The CDR3 is 18 amino acids. The V gene lost 1 base and the J gene lost 0 bases, with 15 bases spanning the gap. The CDR3 region is CASSQAGLRGTTNEKLFF. For the CDR3, the DNA is TGCGCCAGCAGCCAAGCCGGGCTTAGGGGGACAACTAATGAAAAACTGTTTTTT.

The rearrangement links TRBV18 to TRBJ2-2; D perhaps matches TRBD1 (6 bases). Deletions cut 7 bases from V and 2 bases from J, with 14 bases between. The germline gives CDR1 KGHSH, CDR2 LQKENI. The CDR3 spans 15 residues. The DNA for the CDR3 is TGTGCCAGCTGGGCCGGGACATTTAACACCGGGGAGCTGTTTTTT. Amino acids: CASWAGTFNTGELFF.

CDR3 sequence (DNA): TGCGCCAGCAGCTTGGACGGACAGGGTAACACCGGGGAGCTGTTTTTT. It codes for CASSLDGQGNTGELFF. This rearrangement joins TRBV5-1 to TRBJ2-2; 8 bases agree with TRBD1. The CDR3 is 16 amino acids. The germline V gene has CDR1 SGHRS and CDR2 YFSETQ. Trimming took 0 bases from V and 2 from J; bases not matched to a gene: 3.

V usage is TRBV11-2 and J usage is TRBJ2-3; D might be TRBD2 (6 bases). This CDR3 has 16 amino acids. The germline V and J ends were trimmed by 7 bases and 2 bases, with 19 bases remaining between them. Per germline, CDR1 SGHAT and CDR2 FQNNGV. This CDR3 reads CASTFLPGGATDTQYF. The CDR3, as DNA: TGTGCCAGCACCTTCCTACCTGGAGGGGCCACAGATACGCAGTATTTT.

The rearrangement links TRBV24-1 to TRBJ2-5; tentatively, D is TRBD1 (5 bases). Trimming cost V 4 bases and J 2 bases, with 13 bases left between them. Germline CDR1 is KGHDR and CDR2 is SFDVKD. This CDR3 is built from 15 residues. The CDR3 here is CATSDPTGLQETQYF. DNA of the CDR3: TGTGCCACCAGTGACCCAACAGGATTACAAGAGACCCAGTACTTC.

The rearrangement joins TRBV24-1 to TRBJ1-1, with D possibly being TRBD1 (5 bases). Germline V lookup: CDR1 KGHDR, CDR2 SFDVKD. Trimming left V 7 bases short and J 3 bases short, with 14 bases between. CDR3 length equals 14 residues. In DNA form, the CDR3 reads TGTGCCACCAGGCCTGGGGGGGGAGACACTGAAGCTTTCTTT. Translation: CATRPGGGDTEAFF.

V and J are TRBV15 and TRBJ1-5, with TRBD1 identical over 9 bases. Germline-derived CDR1 and CDR2 are LNHNV and YYDKDF (reference sequence). The V and J ends lost 4 bases and 4 bases, in that order; junction bases with no gene match: 2. CDR3 length: 14 residues. The CDR3 loop reads CATSKGTGNQPQHF. The CDR3 DNA follows: TGTGCCACCAGCAAAGGGACAGGGAATCAGCCCCAGCATTTT.

The gene calls are TRBV2 and TRBJ1-5; TRBD1 is a possible D gene (5 bases). This CDR3 has 14 amino acids. V shed 6 bases and J shed 0 bases, with 9 bases lying between them. Germline assignment: CDR1 SNHLY and CDR2 FYNNEI. CDR3 sequence reads: CASRLQVSNQPQHF. CDR3 DNA sequence: TGTGCCAGCAGGTTACAGGTTAGCAATCAGCCCCAGCATTTT.

The chain carries TRBV5-4 and TRBJ2-5; TRBD2 might be the D (5 bases). The V end was cut by 6 bases, the J end by 1 base, with 13 bases between. Per the germline V gene, CDR1 is SGHNT and CDR2 is YYREEE (reference sequence). The CDR3 has 14 amino acids. The CDR3 here is CASTLIGGQETQYF. CDR3 DNA: TGTGCCAGCACTTTAATCGGAGGCCAAGAGACCCAGTACTTC.

The V and J genes are TRBV11-1 and TRBJ2-3; 7 bases are shared with TRBD2. Trimming at V came to 2 bases and at J to 3 bases, leaving 8 bases not matched to a gene. The CDR3 loop spans 16 amino acids. Germline-derived CDR1 and CDR2 are SGHAT and FQDESV (reference sequence). The CDR3 coding sequence is TGTGCCAGCAGCTTATTAGGGAGGACTAGGACAGATACGCAGTATTTT. This codes for CASSLLGRTRTDTQYF. The full variable domain, rest sourced from reference TRBV11-1 and TRBJ2-3, is EAEVAQSPRYKITEKSQAVAFWCDPISGHATLYWYRQILGQGPELLVQFQDESVVDDSQLPKDRFSAERLKGVDSTLKIQPAELGDSAMYLCASSLLGRTRTDTQYFGPGTRLTVL.

The V gene is TRBV6-5, the J gene TRBJ1-1; no reliable D call. Per germline, CDR1 MNHEY and CDR2 SVGAGI. This CDR3 has 13 residues. The V end lost 6 bases, the J end lost 1 base, and 9 bases lay between the germline ends. The CDR3 DNA follows: TGTGCCAGCAGAGGACTCTGGAACACTGAAGCTTTCTTT. It encodes CASRGLWNTEAFF.

The gene calls are TRBV10-1 and TRBJ2-3; the match to TRBD2 covers 11 bases. The CDR3 has 18 amino acids. J was trimmed by 2 bases and V by 2 bases; bases with no gene match: 9. Germline V CDR1 and CDR2: WNHNN, SYGVQD (reference sequence). The CDR3 DNA is TGCGCCAGCAGTGAGCCACTCTCGGGACTAGCGGACACAGATACGCAGTATTTT. It translates to CASSEPLSGLADTDTQYF.

This chain uses TRBV28 with TRBJ2-7; 8 bases are a match to TRBD2. The germline gives CDR1 MDHEN, CDR2 SYDVKM. This CDR3 has 15 residues. J gave up 0 bases and V 4 bases, and 5 bases lay outside the gene matches. CDR3 sequence reads: CASSSAGVDSYEQYF. The CDR3 nucleotides read TGTGCCAGCAGTTCAGCGGGAGTCGACTCCTACGAGCAGTACTTC.

V and J are TRBV18 and TRBJ2-1; 8 nucleotides align to TRBD2. This CDR3 has 15 residues. Germline V lookup: CDR1 KGHSH, CDR2 LQKENI. The J segment lost 2 bases and the V segment lost 3 bases, leaving 3 bases of the junction unmatched. As DNA, the CDR3 is TGTGCCAGCTCACCCATGACTAGCGCCTACAATGAGCAGTTCTTC. As protein: CASSPMTSAYNEQFF.

This clone was counted a few times. The chain carries TRBV23-1 and TRBJ1-2; 8 bases match TRBD1. TRBV23-1 is an ORF for which the function is uncertain. Trimming at V came to 6 bases and at J to 2 bases, leaving 8 bases not matched to a gene. The length of the CDR3 is 15 residues. The CDR3 is CASSPNRTGNYGYTF. The DNA for the CDR3 is TGCGCCAGCAGCCCCAACCGGACAGGGAACTATGGCTACACCTTC.

The CDR3 bases are TGTGCCAGCAGTTTCTTCCTAGCGGGGAGGGGCGGGGAGCTGTTTTTT. It yields the protein CASSFFLAGRGGELFF. The rearrangement uses TRBV27 and TRBJ2-2; 9 bases map to TRBD2. The J segment lost 7 bases and the V segment lost 3 bases, leaving 9 bases of the junction unmatched. CDR3 length equals 16 residues. The germline V gene has CDR1 MNHEY and CDR2 SMNVEV (reference sequence).

The chain links TRBV20-1 to TRBJ2-7; 10 positions agree with TRBD2. The CDR3 totals 13 residues. The ends lost 3 bases at V and 5 bases at J; junction bases unmatched: 4. Germline lookup yields CDR1 DFQATT and CDR2 SNEGSKA (reference sequence). This CDR3 is CSASWLAGDEQYF. In nucleotides, the CDR3 is TGCAGTGCTAGTTGGCTAGCGGGAGACGAGCAGTACTTC.